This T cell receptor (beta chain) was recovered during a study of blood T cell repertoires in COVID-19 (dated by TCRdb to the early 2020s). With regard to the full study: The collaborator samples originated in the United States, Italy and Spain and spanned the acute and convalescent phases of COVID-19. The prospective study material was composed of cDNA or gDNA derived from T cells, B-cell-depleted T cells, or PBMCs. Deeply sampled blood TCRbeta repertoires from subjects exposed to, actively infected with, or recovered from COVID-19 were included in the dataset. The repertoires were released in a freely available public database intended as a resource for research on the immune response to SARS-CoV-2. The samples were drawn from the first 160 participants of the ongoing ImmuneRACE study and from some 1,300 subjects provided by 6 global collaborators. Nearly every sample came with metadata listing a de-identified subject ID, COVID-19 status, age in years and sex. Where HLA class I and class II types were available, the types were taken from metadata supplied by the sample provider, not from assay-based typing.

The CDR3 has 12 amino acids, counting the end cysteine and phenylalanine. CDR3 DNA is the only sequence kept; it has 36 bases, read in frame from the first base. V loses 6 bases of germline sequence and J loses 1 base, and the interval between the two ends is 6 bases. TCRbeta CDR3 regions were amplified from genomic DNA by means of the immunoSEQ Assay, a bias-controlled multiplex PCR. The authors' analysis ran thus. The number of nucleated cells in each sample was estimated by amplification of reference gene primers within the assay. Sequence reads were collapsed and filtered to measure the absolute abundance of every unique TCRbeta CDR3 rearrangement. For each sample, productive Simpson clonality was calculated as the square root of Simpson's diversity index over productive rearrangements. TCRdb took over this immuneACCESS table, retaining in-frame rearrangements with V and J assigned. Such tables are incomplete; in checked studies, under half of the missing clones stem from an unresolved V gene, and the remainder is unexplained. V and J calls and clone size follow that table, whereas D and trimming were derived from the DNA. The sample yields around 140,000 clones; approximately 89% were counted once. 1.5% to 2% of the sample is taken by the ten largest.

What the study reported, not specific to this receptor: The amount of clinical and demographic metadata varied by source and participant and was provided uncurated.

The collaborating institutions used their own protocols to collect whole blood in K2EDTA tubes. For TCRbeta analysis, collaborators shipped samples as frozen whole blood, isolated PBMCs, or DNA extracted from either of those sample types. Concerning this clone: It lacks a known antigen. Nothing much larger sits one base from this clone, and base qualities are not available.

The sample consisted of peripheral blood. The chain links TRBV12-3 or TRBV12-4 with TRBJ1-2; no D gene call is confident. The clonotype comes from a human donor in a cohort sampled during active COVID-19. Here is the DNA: TGTGCCAGCAGGACTGATAACTATGGCTACACCTTC. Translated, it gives CASRTDNYGYTF.